This T cell receptor (beta chain) was found in a study of T cells after yellow fever vaccination. Study-level background: SMART-Seq v4 Ultra Low Input prepared libraries from low-cell fractions. Study-level points and caveats: In post-booster samples, most primary-vaccination clones reappeared (approximately 95% CD4, over 70% CD8). Some clonotypes were seen in both the CD4 and the CD8 compartments. These made up a small share and likely arose from convergent recombination.

V gave up 10 bases and J gave up 6 bases, with 14 bases separating them. Germline V lookup: CDR1 ENHRY, CDR2 SYGVKD. CDR3 length: 12 residues. A 5'RACE template-switching step, the method used to make TCR cDNA, added a universal primer site and UMIs. A single record per CDR3 protein comes from TCRdb applying MiXCR to the 5' RACE reads. The sample yields some 600,000 distinct CDR3 sequences, roughly an eighth seen once. About this clonotype itself: Its antigen is still unknown.

The receptor's source is a man aged 30 to 45 who received the YFV17D yellow fever vaccine. Sample: PBMCs, taken on the day of the yellow fever booster vaccination. This chain uses TRBV10-3 with TRBJ2-3; maybe TRBD2 (5 bases). CDR3 nucleotide sequence: TGTGCCACTAATACCGGGGAGGATACGCAGTATTTT. It codes for CATNTGEDTQYF.